These 22 T cell receptor beta chains originate from one sample sequenced in a study of T cells after yellow fever vaccination. TCRdb called the 5' RACE reads again in MiXCR, with one record for every CDR3 protein. This table holds about 250,000 distinct CDR3 sequences, roughly 3.7% found once. The sample in question was PBMCs, obtained 15 days after the yellow fever booster vaccination. The receptors stem from a young man who received the YFV17D yellow fever vaccine.

This clonotype has ten or more counts. V usage is TRBV4-2 and J usage is TRBJ2-3, with TRBD2 as a possible D gene (7 bases). In germline, CDR1 is LGHNA, CDR2 YNFKEQ. The CDR3 spans 16 residues. V was trimmed by 1 base and J by 4 bases, leaving 15 bases between them. The CDR3 loop is CASSQVTRGGSDTQYF. CDR3 DNA sequence: TGTGCCAGCAGCCAAGTAACGAGGGGGGGTTCAGATACGCAGTATTTT.

This clonotype was counted many times. V and J are TRBV5-1 and TRBJ2-4; D is uncertain. From germline, CDR1 is SGHRS and CDR2 YFSETQ. This CDR3 region has 14 residues. The ends were cut back, 0 bases at V and 7 bases at J, with 11 bases in the middle. The CDR3 sequence is CASSLETPQNIQYF. As DNA, the CDR3 is TGCGCCAGCAGCTTGGAGACCCCTCAGAACATTCAGTACTTC.

This clonotype was observed at least ten times. The CDR3 DNA reads as TGTGCCAGCAGCTTAGTCGGGGCGATTACTTCCTATGGCTACACCTTC. Translating it yields CASSLVGAITSYGYTF. The gene calls are TRBV7-9 and TRBJ1-2, with a tentative D call TRBD1 (5 bases). Germline CDR1 SEHNR, CDR2 FQNEAQ (reference sequence). There are 16 residues in the CDR3. The V end was cut by 1 base, the J end by 4 bases, with 16 bases between.

This clonotype occurred many times. CDR3 loop: CASSMIWGDTQYF. CDR3 DNA sequence: TGTGCCAGCAGCATGATATGGGGGGATACGCAGTATTTT. The J gene is TRBJ2-3, the V gene TRBV7-6; D is perhaps TRBD1 or TRBD2 (5 bases each). Germline values: CDR1 SGHVS, CDR2 FNYEAQ. Trimming pared 5 bases from V and 6 bases from J, leaving 12 bases between. This CDR3 contains 13 residues.

This clonotype was detected many times. The V and J genes are TRBV5-1 and TRBJ2-4, with D perhaps matching TRBD1 (6 bases). The germline V gene encodes CDR1 SGHRS and CDR2 YFSETQ. The CDR3 sequence is 14 residues long. V lost 4 bases and J 2 bases, leaving 10 bases between the germline ends. As DNA, the CDR3 is TGCGCCAGCAGCACGACAGGTTCCAAAAACATTCAGTACTTC. Translated, it gives CASSTTGSKNIQYF.

This clonotype was observed many times. V is TRBV19 and J is TRBJ1-1; a weak D match, TRBD1 (6 bases). The CDR3 is made up of 13 amino acids. V lost 8 bases, J lost 6 bases, and 16 bases lay in between. Germline values: CDR1 LNHDA, CDR2 SQIVND (reference sequence). The CDR3 sequence: CASLAGDKSEAFF. The CDR3 DNA reads TGTGCCAGTTTAGCAGGGGACAAGTCTGAAGCTTTCTTT.

This clonotype was counted ten times or more. The chain links TRBV30 to TRBJ1-1, with D unresolved. The V and J ends lost 2 bases and 6 bases respectively, with 22 bases between them. Per germline, CDR1 GTSNPN and CDR2 SVGIG (reference sequence). This CDR3 region has 16 residues. This chain's CDR3 is CAWSNGAGRVVAEAFF. The CDR3 DNA reads as TGTGCCTGGAGTAATGGCGCGGGGAGGGTCGTGGCTGAAGCTTTCTTT.

This clonotype was counted many times. The rearrangement links TRBV7-2 to TRBJ2-1; D gene uncertain. CDR3 length: 13 amino acids. Trimming left V 7 bases short and J 10 bases short, with 17 bases between. From germline, CDR1 is SGHTA and CDR2 FQGNSA. The CDR3 nucleotides read TGTGCCAGCAAGTCTCCTTGGGTGGGGGAGCAGTTCTTC. It codes for CASKSPWVGEQFF.

The V and J genes are TRBV4-3 and TRBJ1-2; possibly TRBD1 for D (6 bases). The CDR3 totals 14 residues. Trimming left V 6 bases short and J 1 base short, with 12 bases between. The germline gives CDR1 LGHNA, CDR2 YSLEER. CDR3 region: CASRPQGSNYGYTF. As DNA, the CDR3 is TGCGCCAGCAGACCACAGGGAAGTAACTATGGCTACACCTTC.

In this sample, this clonotype turned up many times. J is TRBJ1-4 and V is TRBV5-1, with D perhaps matching TRBD1 (6 bases). Germline CDR1 SGHRS, CDR2 YFSETQ. V lost 2 bases to trimming and J lost 7 bases, with 12 bases between them. There are 14 residues in the CDR3. CDR3 region: CASSLQGGGEKLFF. Written as DNA, the CDR3 is TGCGCCAGCAGCTTACAGGGAGGGGGTGAAAAACTGTTTTTT.

This clonotype was seen at least ten times. The chain uses TRBV20-1 and TRBJ2-3, with D possibly TRBD2 on 7 matching bases. With 0 bases removed from V and 6 bases from J, the gap between germline ends came to 19 bases. This CDR3 region has 16 residues. Germline loops: CDR1 DFQATT, CDR2 SNEGSKA (reference sequence). The CDR3: CSARDPIGGVRDTQYF. CDR3 DNA: TGCAGTGCTAGAGATCCAATAGGGGGGGTGAGGGATACGCAGTATTTT.

This clonotype was recorded many times. The chain combines TRBV7-6 with TRBJ2-1; 9 bases line up with TRBD2. Germline CDR1 SGHVS, CDR2 FNYEAQ. This CDR3 is 18 amino acids long. V lost 1 base to trimming and J lost 4 bases; unmatched junction nucleotides: 11. The CDR3 DNA reads TGTGCCAGCAGCTTAGTCGGGTGGGTAGCGGGGGCTTACAATGAGCAGTTCTTC. Protein: CASSLVGWVAGAYNEQFF.

This clonotype occurred many times. The chain combines TRBV15 with TRBJ2-1; 8 positions agree with TRBD1. This CDR3 has 14 residues. The V segment lost 3 bases and the J segment 8 bases; nucleotides outside the gene matches: 6. Germline V lookup: CDR1 LNHNV, CDR2 YYDKDF (reference sequence). CDR3 nucleotides: TGTGCCACCAGCAGGCCAGGGGGCACGGATGAGCAGTTCTTC. Residues: CATSRPGGTDEQFF.

This clonotype was found many times. The chain links TRBV5-5 to TRBJ2-1, with TRBD1 matching over 11 bases. Per the germline V gene, CDR1 is SGHKS and CDR2 is YYEKEE (reference sequence). The CDR3 length is 17 residues. V shed 0 bases and J 10 bases; nucleotides not matched to a gene: 12. CDR3 coding DNA: TGTGCCAGCAGCTTGGATGTCTCCGGACAGGGGGCAAAGGAGCAGTTCTTC. Amino acid sequence: CASSLDVSGQGAKEQFF.

This clonotype was seen only a few times. V gene TRBV20-1 combines with J gene TRBJ1-5; D remains unclear. The V gene's germline CDR1 is DFQATT and CDR2 SNEGSKA (reference sequence). This CDR3 contains 15 residues. The germline V and J ends were trimmed by 4 bases and 3 bases, with 16 bases remaining between them. CDR3 DNA sequence: TGCAGTGCTAATCTCCCACGGGTCCCCAATCAGCCCCAGCATTTT. Amino acids: CSANLPRVPNQPQHF.

This clonotype was counted many times. The chain has TRBV20-1 and TRBJ1-1; no clear D. CDR1 and CDR2 (germline): DFQATT, SNEGSKA (reference sequence). This CDR3 contains 14 residues. Trimming shortened V by 6 bases and J by 1 base, and 15 bases separated the two germline ends. The CDR3 DNA reads as TGCAGTGCCCCAAAGGGCTATCAGAACACTGAAGCTTTCTTT. Its translation: CSAPKGYQNTEAFF.

This clonotype was observed many times. The rearrangement uses TRBV2 and TRBJ2-5, with D unclear. The CDR3 is 11 residues long. CDR1 SNHLY and CDR2 FYNNEI come from the germline V gene. Trimming removed 4 bases at V and 5 bases at J, with 5 bases between. The chain's CDR3 is CASSVSETQYF. The CDR3 region has the DNA TGTGCCAGCAGTGTAAGCGAGACCCAGTACTTC.

This clonotype was recorded at least ten times. The DNA is left out, because the CDR3 cannot be placed on it with certainty; the CDR3 is given as TCRdb lists it. This chain connects TRBV12-3 or TRBV12-4 to TRBJ1-2; TRBD1, as called in the table, went unchecked against the DNA. With termini counted, the CDR3 has 15 amino acids. The CDR3 region is CASSFLAGDNYGYTF.

Many counts were recorded for this clonotype. The chain recombines TRBV11-2 with TRBJ1-2, with 7 positions matching TRBD1. There are 16 residues in the CDR3. Germline-derived CDR1 and CDR2 are SGHAT and FQNNGV. Losses at the gene ends were 5 bases for V and 4 bases for J; bases not matched to a gene: 13. DNA for the CDR3: TGTGCCAGCAGCCCGGTGAGGGACAGACCCTTCTATGGCTACACCTTC. It translates to CASSPVRDRPFYGYTF. Supplemented by reference TRBV11-2 and TRBJ1-2, the full variable domain reads EAGVAQSPRYKIIEKRQSVAFWCNPISGHATLYWYQQILGQGPKLLIQFQNNGVVDDSQLPKDRFSAERLKGVDSTLKIQPAKLEDSAVYLCASSPVRDRPFYGYTFGSGTRLTVV.

This clonotype was seen repeatedly, ten times or more. V is TRBV7-8 and J is TRBJ1-5; D unresolved. Germline CDR1 and CDR2: SGHVS and FQNEAQ. V dropped 0 bases and J dropped 3 bases, with 6 bases sitting between them. The CDR3 is 14 residues long. CDR3 sequence (DNA): TGTGCCAGCAGCTTAGCAGGTCACAATCAGCCCCAGCATTTT. As protein: CASSLAGHNQPQHF.

The sample holds many counts of this clonotype. The chain recombines TRBV7-9 with TRBJ1-4, with TRBD1 matching 9 bases. This CDR3 region has 14 residues. V dropped 6 bases and J dropped 6; count of bases not matched to a gene: 5. Germline CDR1 and CDR2: SEHNR and FQNEAQ (reference sequence). CDR3 coding DNA: TGTGCCAGCAGTGTAGACAGGGGGGATGAAAAACTGTTTTTT. Translating gives CASSVDRGDEKLFF.

This clonotype has ten or more counts. The gene calls are TRBV5-6 and TRBJ1-1, with D possibly matching TRBD1 (6 bases). The germline V gene has CDR1 SGHDT and CDR2 YYEEEE. The CDR3 is made up of 12 amino acids. V lost 4 bases to trimming and J lost 10 bases, with 14 bases between them. CDR3 region: CASSLFGQLAFF. The DNA of the CDR3 is TGTGCCAGCAGCCTTTTTGGACAGTTAGCTTTCTTT.